This T cell receptor (beta chain) was recovered during a study of T cell responses to AZD1222 COVID-19 vaccine. The germline gives CDR1 KGHSH, CDR2 LQKENI. Trimming stripped 0 bases from V and 7 bases from J, with 10 bases between. The CDR3 has 14 residues. Study-wide results and caveats: Of the AZD1222 recipients, only 5 or 6 were seropositive at baseline. Donors were chiefly white British, with a greater number of females, and clonal diversity was perhaps underestimated. Elevations in Spike-specific TCR breadth and depth followed administration of two AZD1222 doses. Unmutated variant regions reportedly attract nearly half of all spike-specific TCRs.

Repertoires were generated with immunoSEQ multiplex PCR, while TCRdb's copy carries only in-frame clones and drops some. The sample has some 130,000 clones, about 93% seen once. As concerns this clone: Antigen: not known.

The chain couples TRBV18 to TRBJ2-1, with D perhaps TRBD1 (5 bases). The sample consisted of peripheral blood, taken 28 days after the second AZD1222 dose. The source is an adult who received the AZD1222 COVID-19 vaccine. The CDR3: CASSPPAGRNEQFF. As DNA, the CDR3 is TGTGCCAGCTCACCACCCGCAGGGCGGAATGAGCAGTTCTTC.